This T cell receptor beta chain is drawn from a study of blood T cell repertoires in COVID-19. Data came from immunoSEQ multiplex PCR; TCRdb stores just in-frame clones and leaves some out. The sample has over 300,000 clones, around 90% seen once. The receptor was derived from a man in his late teens or twenties with active or convalescent COVID-19. Sequences were obtained from peripheral blood.

CDR3: CASGLQASDTQYF. The DNA of the CDR3 is TGTGCCAGCGGACTTCAAGCGAGCGATACGCAGTATTTT. V and J are TRBV6-5 and TRBJ2-3, with D tentatively TRBD2 (5 bases). V was trimmed by 8 bases and J by 6 bases, leaving 15 bases between them. CDR1 and CDR2 (germline): MNHEY, SVGAGI. This CDR3 comprises 13 residues.